The rows below give T cell receptor beta chains drawn from one sample of a study of blood T cells in healthy people across ages. Each CDR3 protein is one row after TCRdb ran MiXCR on the 5' RACE reads. The sample carries about 640,000 distinct CDR3 sequences, roughly 50% recorded once. The sequenced material came from blood. Receptors originate from a man aged 55 to 70 in good health. CDR3s include the opening cysteine and the closing phenylalanine or tryptophan. The order of the fields is D gene, V gene, J gene, clone size, CDR3 DNA, CDR3 protein. A D gene is named only where the DNA matches it firmly. Not all rows give a size; the values are once, few, many and, for expanded clones, a class.

TRBD1	TRBV18	TRBJ2-7	NA	TGTGCCAGCGCAATCTCAGGGGGCTCCGGAGAGCAGTACTTC	CASAISGGSGEQYF
NA	TRBV25-1	TRBJ2-5	NA	TGTGCCAGCAGTTTTCTTCAGGGAAAAGCAGAGACCCAGTACTTC	CASSFLQGKAETQYF
NA	TRBV27	TRBJ2-7	NA	TGTGCCAGCAGTTTGCGGGGAAGCTTCTACGAGCAGTACTTC	CASSLRGSFYEQYF
TRBD1	TRBV5-1	TRBJ2-5	few	TGCGCCAGCAGCCGGGACAGGGGGCTAGAGACCCAGTACTTC	CASSRDRGLETQYF
NA	TRBV6-1	TRBJ1-2	NA	TGTGCCAGCAGTGAAGCGTGGGACAACTATGGCTACACCTTC	CASSEAWDNYGYTF
TRBD1	TRBV6-5	TRBJ2-7	NA	TGTGCCAGCAGTTCGGGACAGGCTGACAATGAGCAGTACTTC	CASSSGQADNEQYF
NA	TRBV27	TRBJ2-3	NA	TGTGCCAGCAGTCCCCTTACTCGCACAGATACGCAGTATTTT	CASSPLTRTDTQYF
NA	TRBV12-3/TRBV12-4	TRBJ2-1	once	TGTGCCAGCAGTCCCCGGACACCCCGGGCGGATGAGCAGTTCTTC	CASSPRTPRADEQFF
NA	TRBV5-5	TRBJ1-1	many	TGTGCCAGCAGCCAGCAGCGTAACACTGAAGCTTTCTTT	CASSQQRNTEAFF
TRBD2	TRBV4-2	TRBJ2-5	NA	TGTGCCAGCAGCCAAGGGAATAGCGGGGGGACCGGGGAGACCCAGTACTTC	CASSQGNSGGTGETQYF
NA	TRBV20-1	TRBJ1-2	NA	TGCAGTGCGCAAGGGTTCGGCAGATATGGCTACACCTTC	CSAQGFGRYGYTF
TRBD1	TRBV29-1	TRBJ2-1	NA	TGCAGCGCCACTGCGACAGGGCACTACAATGAGCAGTTCTTC	CSATATGHYNEQFF
TRBD2	TRBV6-5	TRBJ2-2	NA	TGTGCCAGCAGTTATGTCCCGGGGGGCGGGGAGCTGTTTTTT	CASSYVPGGGELFF
NA	TRBV12-3/TRBV12-4	TRBJ2-4	NA	TGTGCCAGCAGTTTCGGCCCATCGGAAAACATTCAGTACTTC	CASSFGPSENIQYF
NA	TRBV29-1	TRBJ1-1	NA	TGCAGCGTGGGGCCAGGGAACACTGAGGCTTTCTTT	CSVGPGNTEAFF
TRBD2	TRBV5-1	TRBJ2-1	many	TGCGCCAGCAGCTTGGTTGGGACTAGCGGCACTAGGGAGCAGTTCTTC	CASSLVGTSGTREQFF
NA	TRBV7-9	TRBJ2-7	NA	TGTGCCAGCAGCTCGGGACTGCTAGGGTACGAGCAGTACTTC	CASSSGLLGYEQYF
NA	TRBV25-1	TRBJ2-1	few	TGTGCGGCATGGTCTTGGAGTGAGCAGTTCTTC	CAAWSWSEQFF
NA	TRBV10-3	TRBJ2-3	few	TGTGCCATCACCCCGGCGGCGGGGCCCACCACAGATACGCAGTATTTT	CAITPAAGPTTDTQYF
NA	TRBV6-5	TRBJ2-2	once	TGTGCCAGCAGCCACCCTGGCACCGGGGAGCTGTTTTTT	CASSHPGTGELFF
TRBD1	TRBV4-1	TRBJ2-5	few	TGCGCCAGCAGCCAGGGGACAGGGGGCGACCAAGAGACCCAGTACTTC	CASSQGTGGDQETQYF
NA	TRBV6-2/TRBV6-3	TRBJ1-1	few	TGTGCCAGCAGTTACTCGGCGAACACTGAAGCTTTCTTT	CASSYSANTEAFF
TRBD2	TRBV2	TRBJ2-1	few	TGTGCCAGCAGTGGGAGACTAGCGTCGAATGAGCAGTTCTTT	CASSGRLASNEQFF
NA	TRBV5-1	TRBJ2-1	NA	TGCGCCAGCAGCTTGGAATCGGGGAGTTACAATGAGCAGTTCTTC	CASSLESGSYNEQFF
NA	TRBV11-2	TRBJ2-3	NA	TGTGCCAGCAGCTTCCGGGGGGCAACGGCAGATACGCAGTATTTT	CASSFRGATADTQYF
NA	TRBV20-1	TRBJ2-5	NA	TGCAGTGCCAGAGCTAGCGATCTTCAAGAGACCCAGTACTTC	CSARASDLQETQYF
NA	TRBV15	TRBJ2-1	few	TGTGCCACCAGCCCGGACTGGAGCTCCTACAATGAGCAGTTCTTC	CATSPDWSSYNEQFF
TRBD1	TRBV12-3/TRBV12-4	TRBJ1-2	once	TGTGCCAGCAGTTCTCGGGGGCGGGGACAGGGCGCTAACTATGGCTACACCTTC	CASSSRGRGQGANYGYTF
NA	TRBV6-2/TRBV6-3	TRBJ2-1	NA	TGTGCCAGGCCTCCAGGGTCCAATGAGCAGTTCTTC	CARPPGSNEQFF
TRBD1	TRBV29-1	TRBJ1-2	NA	TGCAGCGCTGACAGGGGCAACTATGGCTACACCTTC	CSADRGNYGYTF
TRBD2	TRBV3-1	TRBJ2-1	NA	TGTGCCAGCAGCCTCCCCTTAGCGGGGGGCTTCAATGAGCAGTTCTTC	CASSLPLAGGFNEQFF
TRBD1	TRBV20-1	TRBJ2-5	NA	TGCAGTGCTAGTTTAGGCGGACAGGAGCGGTACTTC	CSASLGGQERYF
TRBD2	TRBV20-1	TRBJ2-1	NA	TGCAGTGCCCCAGTGGTAGCGGGGGGGTACAATGAGCAGTTCTTC	CSAPVVAGGYNEQFF
NA	TRBV2	TRBJ2-2	many	TGTGCCAGCAGAACCCGCCCGGCCGGGGAGCTGTTTTTT	CASRTRPAGELFF
TRBD2	TRBV5-1	TRBJ2-7	NA	TGCGCCAGCAGCTTCGGAGCGGGGGAGTTCTACGAGCAGTACTTC	CASSFGAGEFYEQYF
NA	TRBV12-3/TRBV12-4	TRBJ2-6	NA	TGTGCCAGCAGTTCAGGGCAGGGGACCTCTGGGGCCAACGTCCTGACTTTC	CASSSGQGTSGANVLTF
NA	TRBV12-3/TRBV12-4	TRBJ1-6	NA	TGTGCCAACAGTTTACGGCAAATCGGCTCCTATAATTCACCCCTCCACTTT	CANSLRQIGSYNSPLHF
TRBD1	TRBV28	TRBJ2-6	few	TGTGCCAGCAGTTTATTGGGACAGGGATCCTCTGGGGCCAACGTCCTGACTTTC	CASSLLGQGSSGANVLTF
NA	TRBV11-2	TRBJ1-1	NA	TGTGCCAGCAGCTTAGGTGGCAGCTACATGAACACTGAAGCTTTCTTT	CASSLGGSYMNTEAFF
TRBD1	TRBV20-1	TRBJ1-2	few	TGCAGTGCTAGGCAGGGGGGAGAATATGGCTACACCTTC	CSARQGGEYGYTF
NA	TRBV7-2	TRBJ1-6	NA	TGTGCCAGCAGCTTAGTAGGGGGGCCGAATTCACCCCTCCACTTT	CASSLVGGPNSPLHF
TRBD1	TRBV20-1	TRBJ2-1	NA	TGCAGTGCCCCACTCGCGACAGGGGGCCCGGAAGGGCAGTTCTTC	CSAPLATGGPEGQFF
NA	TRBV5-1	TRBJ2-2	NA	TGCGCCAGCAGCTTCCCAGGCGCGACCGGGGAGCTGTTTTTT	CASSFPGATGELFF
TRBD1	TRBV28	TRBJ1-1	few	TGTGCCAGCAGCCACGACAGGGGTCGGACTGAAGCTTTCTTT	CASSHDRGRTEAFF
TRBD2	TRBV29-1	TRBJ2-5	NA	TGCAGCGTGCGGGAGGGGCAAGAGACCCAGTACTTC	CSVREGQETQYF
NA	TRBV6-2/TRBV6-3	TRBJ2-4	few	TGTGCCACCAGCACCCACGGGGACATTCAGTACTTC	CATSTHGDIQYF
TRBD2	TRBV11-2	TRBJ2-3	NA	TGTGCCAGCAGCTTAGTCCCGGGACTAGTCGGAGATACGCAGTATTTT	CASSLVPGLVGDTQYF
NA	TRBV21-1	TRBJ2-7	once	TGTGCCAGCAGCAGACAGGGTTCCACCTACGAGCAGTACTTC	CASSRQGSTYEQYF